This TCR beta chain stems from a study of blood T cell repertoires in COVID-19. The overall study: The study drew acute and convalescent COVID-19 samples from the United States, Italy and Spain. From T cells, B-cell-depleted T cells, or PBMCs came the material, which was cDNA or gDNA.

Per the original data handling: Scientists estimated how many nucleated cells there were by amplifying reference gene primers. Profiled with immunoSEQ multiplex PCR; TCRdb holds only in-frame clones, not every one. The D gene and trimming were derived from the DNA, and the V and J assignments and clone size from that table. The sample contains under 85,000 clones, about 85% of which appear only once. The CDR3 is 14 residues long. Germline trimming cut 3 bases from V and 0 bases from J; bases unmatched to any gene: 5. In germline, CDR1 is DFQATT, CDR2 SNEGSKA (reference sequence). The sequenced material came from peripheral blood. This clonotype was sampled from a man aged 60 to 75 with active or convalescent COVID-19. The chain joins TRBV20-1 to TRBJ2-7, with 7 bases lining up with TRBD1. CDR3 sequence (DNA): TGCAGTGCTAGTAACCGGGACAGCTCCTACGAGCAGTACTTC. This gives the protein CSASNRDSSYEQYF.